The following is a T cell receptor (beta chain) sequence with its context. The CDR3 is 14 amino acids. V was trimmed by 1 base and J by 4 bases, leaving 13 bases between them. Germline V CDR1 and CDR2: SQVTM, ANQGSEA. The sample belongs to a study of glioma-infiltrating T cells after dendritic cell vaccination. Clones were sequenced by immunoSEQ multiplex PCR, and TCRdb holds only the in-frame ones, with some missing. The data hold 100,000 or so clones, with 90% observed a single time. Specified time point: after dendritic cell vaccination, including at tumor progression/relapse. The sequence came from a human donor with glioblastoma. The gene calls are TRBV29-1 and TRBJ1-2; tentative D call: TRBD1 (5 bases). The source was blood, collected after dendritic cell vaccination. The chain's CDR3 is CSVEVTRQGYGYTF. CDR3 coding DNA: TGCAGCGTTGAAGTCACGCGGCAGGGCTATGGCTACACCTTC.